The sequence of this T cell receptor (beta chain) was determined in a study of regulatory T cells in long-lasting Graves disease. Whole-study results and caveats: The small sample size may have reduced accuracy.

The time point here: newly diagnosed GD, antithyroid drugs for less than 3 months. PBMC-derived RNA was used for the TCR library. At least ten counts were recorded for this clonotype. Its cognate antigen is unknown. Assembly of TCR beta libraries relied on iRepertoire HTBI primers together with Arm-PCR of CDR3 regions. TCRdb re-derived calls from the multiplex PCR reads in MiXCR, one entry per CDR3 protein. The sample lists some 600,000 distinct CDR3 sequences; about 16% were seen once. These data are also associated with another study on T cells in Graves' hyperthyroidism and ophthalmopathy.

The sample was peripheral blood mononuclear cells (PBMCs), taken at new diagnosis, from a patient treated with antithyroid drugs. The clonotype was recovered from a man aged 18 to 29 with Graves disease.

The DNA of the CDR3 is TGTGCCAGCAGCCCGGGACAGATCACTTCGAGCTACACCTTC. Protein: CASSPGQITSSYTF. The chain employs TRBV2 and TRBJ1-2; 7 bases align to TRBD1. Germline CDR1 is SNHLY and CDR2 is FYNNEI. Germline trimming cut 6 bases from V and 9 bases from J; bases unmatched to any gene: 13. CDR3 length: 14 amino acids. The variable domain in full, with the rest retrieved from reference TRBV2 and TRBJ1-2, is EPEVTQTPSHQVTQMGQEVILRCVPISNHLYFYWYRQILGQKVEFLVSFYNNEISEKSEIFDDQFSVERPDGSNFTLKIRSTKLEDSAMYFCASSPGQITSSYTFGSGTRLTVV.